The entry that follows covers one T cell receptor beta chain sequence. This sample is part of a study of shared clonotypes between healthy human individuals. CDR3 length: 12 residues. The germline V gene encodes CDR1 LNHDA and CDR2 SQIVND (reference sequence). Trimming cost V 3 bases and J 7 bases, with 7 bases left between them. Measured with immunoSEQ multiplex PCR; TCRdb has only the in-frame clones, and not every one. The sample yields roughly 1,600,000 clones, roughly 98.5% seen once. The TCR sequence derives from a man aged 25-45 years in good health. The chain links TRBV19 to TRBJ1-5; D is undetermined. Sequencing input: naive CD4+ T cells sorted from blood. Described subset: CD45RA+ positively selected. Here the CDR3 reads CASSIFEQPQHF. CDR3 sequence (DNA): TGTGCCAGTAGTATTTTCGAACAGCCCCAGCATTTT.